A selection of T cell receptor beta chains follows, all from one sample in a study of shared clonotypes between healthy human individuals. Produced via immunoSEQ multiplex PCR; TCRdb's table is partial and in-frame only. The repertoire consists of about 480,000 clones, with 75% to 80% occurring once and the leading ten covering roughly an eighth. Sequencing was done on a sample of PBMCs. The origin of the receptors is a woman aged 40-49 years in good health. Some clones in this sample may be carry-over from other donors' samples. Each CDR3 is given with its conserved first and last residue. D genes are given only for firm matches. Only some rows state a clone size, as once, few, many or a class for expanded clones.

>TRBV7-9|few|TRBJ2-3|TRBD2
TGTGCCAGCAGCTTGTCGGCGGGAGGTCAAGATACGCAGTATTTT
CASSLSAGGQDTQYF
>TRBV11-1|NA|TRBJ2-3|NA
TGTGCCAGCAGCTTATCTACAGGGAGCACAGATACGCAGTATTTT
CASSLSTGSTDTQYF
>TRBV20-1|once|TRBJ2-7|NA
TGCAGTGCAACCGGTACGTTTGAGCAGTACTTC
CSATGTFEQYF
>TRBV30|NA|TRBJ2-1|NA
TGTGCCTGGAGTGGGGGTAGCGGTTACAATGAGCAGTTCTTC
CAWSGGSGYNEQFF
>TRBV5-6|NA|TRBJ1-4|NA
TGTGCCAGCAGCTTGACAGCGGAGGAAAAACTGTTTTTT
CASSLTAEEKLFF
>TRBV9|NA|TRBJ2-5|TRBD2
TGTGCCAGCAACACTAGCGGGAGGGGGCAAGAGACCCAGTACTTC
CASNTSGRGQETQYF
>TRBV28|few|TRBJ2-2|TRBD2
TGTGCCAGCAACAAAAGAGGTATAGCGGGACGGTCCGGGGAGCTGTTTTTT
CASNKRGIAGRSGELFF
>TRBV28|NA|TRBJ2-1|NA
TGTGCCAGCAGTTTACCGCGGGAAGGGTCCTACAATGAGCAGTTCTTC
CASSLPREGSYNEQFF
>TRBV5-1|few|TRBJ2-7|NA
TGCGCCAGCAGCTCTTTTCTGGGGACGAGCTCCTACGAGCAGTACTTC
CASSSFLGTSSYEQYF
>TRBV15|NA|TRBJ2-5|TRBD2
TGTGCCACCAGCAGGGGCGGGACTAGCGGGAGGAGTGAGACCCAGTACTTC
CATSRGGTSGRSETQYF
>TRBV25-1|NA|TRBJ2-3|TRBD2
TGTGCCAGCAGTTCAACCCGCCCTGAGCGGGGGTACACAGATACGCAGTATTTT
CASSSTRPERGYTDTQYF
>TRBV30|NA|TRBJ1-2|NA
TGTGCCTGGAGTGTGGGGAGGCAGAGGGGCTACACCTTC
CAWSVGRQRGYTF
>TRBV6-4|NA|TRBJ2-7|TRBD2
TGTGCCAGCAGTCCCTGGGCTAGCGGCTCCTCCTACGAGCAGTACTTC
CASSPWASGSSYEQYF
>TRBV10-2|NA|TRBJ2-1|NA
TGCGCCAGCTCCATCGGGGTATACAATGAGCAGTTCTTC
CASSIGVYNEQFF
>TRBV7-2|NA|TRBJ1-2|NA
TGTGCCAGCAGCTTAGCCCCAACCGGGGCAGGCAACTATGGCTACACCTTC
CASSLAPTGAGNYGYTF
>TRBV4-1|NA|TRBJ2-1|NA
TGCGCCAGCAGCCAAGATTCCCGTTATAAGCTCAATGAGCAGTTCTTC
CASSQDSRYKLNEQFF
>TRBV28|NA|TRBJ1-6|TRBD1
TGTGCCAGCAGCCCCCCGGGACAGGGGGCGCCTACCCTCCACTTT
CASSPPGQGAPTLHF
>TRBV4-2|NA|TRBJ2-2|NA
TGTGCCAGCAGCCAAGCGGACATGCTCACCGGGGAGCTGTTTTTT
CASSQADMLTGELFF
>TRBV28|NA|TRBJ2-7|NA
TGTGCCACCGCGACAGGATACTCCTACGAGCAGTACTTC
CATATGYSYEQYF
>TRBV4-2|NA|TRBJ2-7|NA
TGTGCCAGCAGCCAAGATCGACAAAGTTACGAGCAGTACTTC
CASSQDRQSYEQYF
>TRBV7-2|NA|TRBJ2-7|NA
TGTGCCAGCAGTCCAGAGGCGGGAACCTCCTACGAGCAGTACTTC
CASSPEAGTSYEQYF
>TRBV4-1|NA|TRBJ2-2|TRBD1
TGCGCCAGCAGCCAAACAGGGGTGGGGAACACCGGGGAGCTGTTTTTT
CASSQTGVGNTGELFF
>TRBV28|NA|TRBJ1-3|TRBD1
TGTGCCAGCAATACTCCGGGACAGGGGGGAACTGGAAACACCATATATTTT
CASNTPGQGGTGNTIYF
>TRBV27|NA|TRBJ1-5|NA
TGTGCCAGCAGTTTGGATGGCGGGGTGCTAAATCAGCCCCAGCATTTT
CASSLDGGVLNQPQHF
>TRBV10-1|NA|TRBJ2-6|NA
TGCGCCAGCAGTAGGGATCCAAGATCGCACAAGTCGGGCCACGTCCTGACTTTC
CASSRDPRSHKSGHVLTF
>TRBV7-9|NA|TRBJ1-6|NA
TGTGCCAGCAGCACAGGTCTGCCCCTCCACTTT
CASSTGLPLHF
>TRBV5-4|NA|TRBJ2-7|TRBD2
TGTGCCAGCAGCTTTTCTAGCGGGATAGGCGAGCAGTACTTC
CASSFSSGIGEQYF
>TRBV29-1|NA|TRBJ2-1|NA
TGCAGCGCTCGACAGGCGACATGGGATGAGCAGTTCTTC
CSARQATWDEQFF
>TRBV29-1|NA|TRBJ1-5|NA
TGCAGCGTTGATGGGGGGGGTAGCAATCAGCCCCGGCATTTT
CSVDGGGSNQPRHF
>TRBV7-6|NA|TRBJ2-1|TRBD1
TGTGCCAGCAGCTCCTACAGGGGTGGGTATGAGCAGTTCTTC
CASSSYRGGYEQFF
>TRBV5-1|NA|TRBJ1-1|TRBD1
TGCGCCAGCAGCTTGGCAGGGGGCGGCTTCACTGAAGCTTTCTTT
CASSLAGGGFTEAFF
>TRBV5-1|once|TRBJ2-3|NA
TGCGCCAGCAGCCAACGGGACGCATCCACAGATACGCAGTATTTT
CASSQRDASTDTQYF
>TRBV4-1|NA|TRBJ1-2|NA
TGCGCCAGCAGCCAAGATGGGGGGGCAGGGGTGAAGTTGGGCTACACCTTC
CASSQDGGAGVKLGYTF
>TRBV15|NA|TRBJ1-5|NA
TGTGCCACCAGCAGAGCGGGTTTGAGGGGTCAGCCCCAGCATTTT
CATSRAGLRGQPQHF
>TRBV6-1|once|TRBJ2-7|TRBD2
TGTGCCAGCACCGAGGGACTAGCGGGAGGAACCCAGTACTTC
CASTEGLAGGTQYF